This entry describes one T cell receptor (beta chain). Its antigen is still unknown. Profiling relied on immunoSEQ multiplex PCR, and the TCRdb table lists in-frame clones only, not all of them. The data contain about 9,600 clones, 90% to 95% of them seen just once; the ten biggest clones take up 16%. The CDR3 contains 23 residues. These data originate in a study of graft-versus-host responses after intestinal transplantation. Study conclusions and caveats: Detected in recipient marrow were GvH clones, some of which were first observed in ileum or blood.

The starting material was bone marrow, obtained 521 days after intestinal transplantation. The chain employs TRBV21-1 and TRBJ2-1; no check of the table's D call, TRBD2, against the DNA was made. TRBV21-1 is a listed pseudogene. This TCR was sampled from a human patient who received an intestinal transplant, so some T cells may come from the graft donor. CDR3 protein: CASSKGGDQGLAYLLLPYNEQFF. The DNA for the CDR3 is TGTGCCAGCAGCAAAGGAGGGGACCAAGGACTAGCGTATCTACTGTTGCCTTACAATGAGCAGTTCTTC.